This record covers a single T cell receptor (beta chain). This clone has just one count. Its antigen is still unknown. The record has no base qualities; no much larger clone is one base away. CDR1 and CDR2, per the germline V gene, are MNHNS and SASEGT. Including the terminal cysteine and phenylalanine, the CDR3 comprises 13 residues. This entry keeps only the CDR3 DNA: 39 bases, framed from base 1. V loses 2 bases of germline sequence and J loses 4 bases, and the interval between the two ends is 6 bases. This record comes from a study of technical replicates of blood from a few donors (dated by TCRdb to 2016 to 2017). The receptor library was made with the immunoSEQ multiplex PCR assay. Here the immuneACCESS table is served through TCRdb, limited to in-frame sequences with V and J called. Missing clones are a known gap in these copies; in checked studies unresolved V genes cover under half, and the rest lacks a known reason. A total of almost 90,000 clones appear in this sample, around 96% of them only once. In total, the top ten clones hold 0.2% to 0.3% of the sample.

The chain is encoded by TRBV6-1 joined to TRBJ2-1; TRBD1 is possibly the D segment (6 matching bases). This sequence originates from a human donor in good health. Input material: T cells isolated from PBMCs. The DNA sequence is as follows: TGTGCCAGCAGTGAACAGGGGTACAATGAGCAGTTCTTC. Its coded protein is CASSEQGYNEQFF.